This TCR beta chain is from a study of T cell changes during pregnancy in multiple sclerosis. V gave up 0 bases and J gave up 1 base, with 13 bases separating them. This CDR3 contains 17 residues. The germline gives CDR1 LGHNA, CDR2 YSLEER. Using immunoSEQ multiplex PCR, the repertoire was profiled, and TCRdb retains in-frame clones only, with some absent. The data show under 50,000 clones, approximately 91% seen once. The chain couples TRBV4-3 to TRBJ2-4, with D perhaps matching TRBD1 (5 bases). This receptor was obtained from a female donor with multiple sclerosis, enrolled in a pregnancy study. The specimen comprised CD8+ T cells from peripheral blood mononuclear cells, sampled in the first trimester of pregnancy. In nucleotides, the CDR3 is TGCGCCAGCAGCCAAGATCTTGGAAAGGGGGCCAAAAACATTCAGTACTTC. Encoded protein: CASSQDLGKGAKNIQYF.